This T cell receptor beta chain came from a study of CD8+ T cells in alopecia areata. Broader study findings: Lesional scalp, notably in alopecia totalis/universalis, had clonality above that of normal scalp.

This clone has just a few counts. As yet, its antigen is unknown. RNA extraction was followed by reverse transcription into cDNA, which acted as the sequencing template. Assay: immunoSEQ multiplex PCR; the TCRdb copy retains only in-frame clones and omits some. The data contain about 130,000 clones, 45% to 60% of them seen just once; the ten biggest clones take up less than 5.5%. The germline CDR1 and CDR2 sequences are SGDLS and YYNGEE. V was pared by 1 base and J by 4 bases, with 3 bases of the junction left unmatched. The CDR3 runs 15 residues. This sequence originates from a human donor with alopecia areata. The chain joins TRBV9 to TRBJ2-3; TRBD1 matches 10 bases. Sequenced material: CD4+ T cells sorted from blood, taken at week 0. CDR3 amino acids: CASSVSDRGPDTQYF. The CDR3 DNA reads as TGTGCCAGCAGCGTATCCGACAGGGGGCCAGATACGCAGTATTTT.